This TCR beta chain was captured in a study of blood T cells in healthy people across ages. This clonotype was found a few times. The target antigen is unknown. The V gene's germline CDR1 is GTSNPN and CDR2 SVGIG (reference sequence). J gave up 3 bases and V 2 bases, and 5 bases lay outside the gene matches. The CDR3 runs 16 residues. General study results and limits: A strong correlation between TCR beta diversity and naive T cell percentage was seen.

Next came a second PCR, run for roughly 6 to 11 cycles, which used a sample-barcoded 5' primer along with a J-beta primer mix. MiXCR, run by TCRdb on the 5' RACE reads, gives a single entry per CDR3 protein. Among about 800,000 distinct CDR3 sequences, roughly 25% were seen once, and the ten largest hold under 4%. The same specimen was also included in a second study, on T cells of mothers and their children.

This clonotype was obtained from a boy younger than 18 in good health. Source material: blood. The chain links TRBV30 to TRBJ2-1; TRBD2 matches at 12 bases. The CDR3 protein is CAWSSSGGAGYNEQFF. The CDR3 DNA follows: TGTGCCTGGAGTTCTAGCGGGGGGGCTGGCTACAATGAGCAGTTCTTC. Full variable domain (rest looked up from reference TRBV30 and TRBJ2-1): SQTIHQWPATLVQPVGSPLSLECTVEGTSNPNLYWYRQAAGRGLQLLFYSVGIGQISSEVPQNLSASRPQDRQFILSSKKLLLSDSGFYLCAWSSSGGAGYNEQFFGPGTRLTVL.